This is a list of T cell receptor beta chains from one sample in a study of blood T cell repertoires in COVID-19. The protocol was immunoSEQ multiplex PCR, while the TCRdb copy is restricted to in-frame clones and leaves out a portion. The profile shows 140,000 or so clones, 87% of them singletons. What was sequenced was PBMCs or T cells enriched from blood (not recorded which). Every receptor here comes from a man aged 55 to 69 who had recovered from COVID-19. CDR3s include the opening cysteine and the closing phenylalanine or tryptophan. D genes are given only for firm matches. The listing skips clone size in some rows; elsewhere it reads once, few, many or a size class.

cdr3_nt	cdr3_aa	d_call	v_call	clone_size	j_call
TGTGCCAGCAGCCAATCTTTTAGCGGGGGGATCTACGAGCAGTACTTC	CASSQSFSGGIYEQYF	TRBD2	TRBV4-2	.	TRBJ2-7
TGTGCCAGCAGTTTACTGGGGGCTTATGAGCAGTTCTTC	CASSLLGAYEQFF	.	TRBV12-3/TRBV12-4	.	TRBJ2-1
TGTGCCAGCAGCGCTTGGGGCTATGAGCAGTTCTTC	CASSAWGYEQFF	.	TRBV5-4	.	TRBJ2-1
TGTGCCAGCAAGGACGGGCAGGGAAGAGGAACTAATGAAAAACTGTTTTTT	CASKDGQGRGTNEKLFF	.	TRBV19	.	TRBJ1-4
TGCAGTGCAAGTCTAGCGGGGGGGCCCAGGTATTTAGATACGCAGTATTTT	CSASLAGGPRYLDTQYF	TRBD2	TRBV20-1	.	TRBJ2-3
TGTGCCAGCAGCTTTAGAGGGTTGAGCAATCAGCCCCAGCATTTT	CASSFRGLSNQPQHF	.	TRBV7-2	.	TRBJ1-5
TGTGCCAGCAGCTTAGGTCCAGGGGGGAACACTGAAGCTTTCTTT	CASSLGPGGNTEAFF	TRBD1	TRBV13	.	TRBJ1-1
TGTGCCAGCAGTTGGCGGGACAGGAGTAACTATGGCTACACCTTC	CASSWRDRSNYGYTF	TRBD1	TRBV6-6	.	TRBJ1-2
TGTGCCAGCAGTGAGGACAGTAGAAAAACTTTCTTT	CASSEDSRKTFF	.	TRBV2	.	TRBJ1-1
TGTGCCAGCAGGACAAGGACAGGGGGTAGCGAGCAGTACTTC	CASRTRTGGSEQYF	TRBD1	TRBV2	.	TRBJ2-7
TGTGCCAGTAGTATGACTAGCGGGACCTACAATGAGCAGTTCTTC	CASSMTSGTYNEQFF	TRBD2	TRBV19	.	TRBJ2-1
TGTGCCATCACGAGCCAGGTGGACCAAGAGACCCAGTACTTC	CAITSQVDQETQYF	.	TRBV10-3	.	TRBJ2-5
TGTGCCAGCAGGTGGGGACTGTCCTACGAGCAGTACTTC	CASRWGLSYEQYF	.	TRBV7-2	.	TRBJ2-7
TGTGCCACCAGCACCCAAGTAGGGACTTCCTACAATGAGCAGTTCTTC	CATSTQVGTSYNEQFF	.	TRBV15	.	TRBJ2-1
TGTGCCAGCACACGGTACGAGCAGTACTTC	CASTRYEQYF	.	TRBV25-1	.	TRBJ2-7
TGCAGTGCTAGTCGCAGCGTAAATGGGTATGGCTACACCTTC	CSASRSVNGYGYTF	.	TRBV20-1	.	TRBJ1-2
TGTGCTAGTGGTATCGGACACAACAATGAGCAGTTCTTC	CASGIGHNNEQFF	.	TRBV12-5	.	TRBJ2-1
TGCAGTGCTGACAGTCAAGAGACCCAGTACTTC	CSADSQETQYF	.	TRBV20-1	.	TRBJ2-5
TGTGCCAGCAGCTCCCACCGGGAAGCCAAGAAGACCCAGTACTTC	CASSSHREAKKTQYF	.	TRBV7-2	.	TRBJ2-5
TGTGCCAGCAGCCCCAAAGCGGGACTAGCGGGAGTTGAGCAGTTCTTC	CASSPKAGLAGVEQFF	TRBD2	TRBV5-4	.	TRBJ2-1
TGCGCCAGCAGCTTCGCACAGCCGAACGTTGAAGCTTTCTTT	CASSFAQPNVEAFF	.	TRBV5-1	.	TRBJ1-1
TGTGCCACCTTTGATCTCTACTCTGGAAACACCATATATTTT	CATFDLYSGNTIYF	.	TRBV15	.	TRBJ1-3
TGTGCCAGCAGTAGGGGGGGCCAGAGGCCCCAGCATTTT	CASSRGGQRPQHF	.	TRBV6-2/TRBV6-3	few	TRBJ1-5
TGTGCCAGCAGACTCAACAATGAGCAGTTCTTC	CASRLNNEQFF	.	TRBV6-5	.	TRBJ2-1
TGTGCCAGTACTATTCAAGATACGCAGTATTTT	CASTIQDTQYF	.	TRBV19	once	TRBJ2-3